This is a list of T cell receptor beta chains from one sample in a study of T-cell memory formation after mild COVID-19. TCRdb re-derived calls from the 5' RACE reads in MiXCR, one entry per CDR3 protein. The table shows roughly 190,000 distinct CDR3 sequences, with about 18% occurring only once. Sequencing input: PBMCs or a T cell subset sorted from them (not recorded which). These receptors came from an adult woman who had mild COVID-19 (a few samples of this study predate the infection). Cell type and time point are not known. Each CDR3 is given with its conserved first and last residue. A D gene is named only where the DNA matches it firmly. Expanded clones get a size class; other rows say once, few or many, or leave the size out.

TRBD2,few,TRBJ2-3,TRBV5-1,TGCGCCACCAGTACCGGGACTAGCGGAGATACGCAGTATTTT,CATSTGTSGDTQYF
.,.,TRBJ2-7,TRBV2,TGTGCCAGCAGTGAACCCCGGCTAGGTGAGCAGTACTTC,CASSEPRLGEQYF
TRBD2,few,TRBJ2-7,TRBV4-1,TGCGCCAGCAGCCAAGATGCTTTAGCGGGGGGGATATCCTACGAGCAGTACTTC,CASSQDALAGGISYEQYF
TRBD2,.,TRBJ2-1,TRBV7-3,TGTGCCAGCAGCTCTACTTTTGATAGCGGGAGAATGCACAATGAGCAGTTCTTC,CASSSTFDSGRMHNEQFF
.,few,TRBJ2-2,TRBV7-2,TGTGCCAGCAGGGGCGGGTATAACACCGGGGAGCTGTTTTTT,CASRGGYNTGELFF
.,few,TRBJ1-4,TRBV5-6,TGTGCCAGCAGCTTGATGGCGAGCCCGACGGGGGAAAAACTGTTTTTT,CASSLMASPTGEKLFF
.,.,TRBJ1-1,TRBV6-1,TGTGCCAGCAGTGAATCCGGGGTAAGGGCTGAAGCTTTCTTT,CASSESGVRAEAFF
.,few,TRBJ2-1,TRBV7-3,TGTGCCAGCAGCCCGCTTCGGGGTGGCAATGAGCAGTTCTTC,CASSPLRGGNEQFF
.,.,TRBJ2-4,TRBV15,TGTGCCACCGAACCCGGGGCAGGTCGCAAAAACATTCAGTACTTC,CATEPGAGRKNIQYF
.,few,TRBJ2-3,TRBV11-2,TGTGCCAGCAGCTTAGATATAGATACGCAGTATTTT,CASSLDIDTQYF
TRBD2,few,TRBJ2-3,TRBV24-1,TGTGCCACCAGTGAGCTCGGCGGGGGGGCCACAGATACGCAGTATTTT,CATSELGGGATDTQYF
TRBD1,.,TRBJ2-2,TRBV5-1,TGCGCCAGCAAGTTAGGACAGGGGTCACTTACCGGGGAGCTGTTTTTT,CASKLGQGSLTGELFF
TRBD1,few,TRBJ2-1,TRBV7-2,TGTGCCAGCAGCTTTCCGGGACAGGGGGCCTACAATGAGCAGTTCTTC,CASSFPGQGAYNEQFF
.,few,TRBJ2-1,TRBV20-1,TGCAGTGCTAGACAACCCGGGCCGAGGTACAATGAGCAGTTCTTC,CSARQPGPRYNEQFF
.,many,TRBJ2-5,TRBV5-6,TGTGCCAGCAGCTTGCGGATCGACAGTACCCAAGAGACCCAGTACTTC,CASSLRIDSTQETQYF
.,.,TRBJ1-2,TRBV4-1,TGCGCCAGCAGCCAATCGCTTCGCAATAACTATGGCTACACCTTC,CASSQSLRNNYGYTF
TRBD2,.,TRBJ2-3,TRBV11-2,TGTGCCAGCAGCTCTCGACTAGCGGGGACAGATACGCAGTATTTT,CASSSRLAGTDTQYF
.,.,TRBJ2-3,TRBV29-1,TGCAGCGTTTACAGGGATTGGGGAGATACGCAGTATTTT,CSVYRDWGDTQYF
.,.,TRBJ2-3,TRBV30,TGTGCCTGGAGTGTACCCGGTAACAGGGCAGATACGCAGTATTTT,CAWSVPGNRADTQYF
.,few,TRBJ1-1,TRBV12-3/TRBV12-4,TGTGCCAGCAGTCTGGAAACAGGGTGGACTGAAGCTTTCTTT,CASSLETGWTEAFF
.,many,TRBJ2-2,TRBV7-8,TGTGCCAGCAGCTTAGGAGCCTCGAACACCGGGGAGCTGTTTTTT,CASSLGASNTGELFF
TRBD2,many,TRBJ2-1,TRBV24-1,TGTGCCACCAGTGACCTGGGGAACGGGAGGTCCTCCAATGAGCAGTTCTTC,CATSDLGNGRSSNEQFF
.,few,TRBJ1-1,TRBV20-1,TGCAGTGCTAGGTCGGGGGCTGGCACTGAAGCTTTCTTT,CSARSGAGTEAFF
.,.,TRBJ2-3,TRBV14,TGTGCCAGCAGCCAAGACTGGGGTCGGGTCACAGATACGCAGTATTTT,CASSQDWGRVTDTQYF
TRBD2,few,TRBJ2-5,TRBV3-1,TGTGCCAGCAGCCCGGGGACTAGCGGGACCCAAGAGACCCAGTACTTC,CASSPGTSGTQETQYF
.,few,TRBJ2-5,TRBV11-2,TGTGCCAGCAGCTCCTTAGGGCCTCAAGAGACCCAGTACTTC,CASSSLGPQETQYF
.,few,TRBJ1-5,TRBV12-3/TRBV12-4,TGTGCCAGCAGTTTTAAGGGTACAACAGATCAGCCCCAGCATTTT,CASSFKGTTDQPQHF
.,.,TRBJ2-7,TRBV4-2,TGTGCCAGCAGCCAAGAGGGGCACTTGTCCTACGAGCAGTACTTC,CASSQEGHLSYEQYF
.,many,TRBJ2-7,TRBV7-2,TGTGCCAGCAGCTTAGTCGGCTACGAGCAGTACTTC,CASSLVGYEQYF
.,few,TRBJ2-7,TRBV12-3/TRBV12-4,TGTGCCAGCAGTATGGATTATTCGGCAGCCTCCTACGAGCAGTACTTC,CASSMDYSAASYEQYF
.,.,TRBJ1-1,TRBV20-1,TGCAGTGCTAGAGTCCAGACATACTATGAAGACACTGAAGCTTTCTTT,CSARVQTYYEDTEAFF
.,.,TRBJ1-4,TRBV20-1,TGCAGTGCTCCGAAGGGGGGGGTGAAACTGTTTTTT,CSAPKGGVKLFF
.,.,TRBJ1-2,TRBV15,TGTGCCACCAGCAGAGATGGGGAGAGTGGCTACACCTTC,CATSRDGESGYTF
.,once,TRBJ2-3,TRBV7-9,TGTGCCAGCAGCTCGGGCTGGGGGTATCGCGGGGGCCTCACAGATACGCAGTATTTT,CASSSGWGYRGGLTDTQYF
TRBD1,.,TRBJ2-7,TRBV5-1,TGCGCCAGCAGCTTGGAGGGACAGGGATACTACGAGCAGTACTTC,CASSLEGQGYYEQYF
.,many,TRBJ2-1,TRBV7-2,TGTGCCAGCAGCTTTGGCCTAGCGCATTACAATGAGCAGTTCTTC,CASSFGLAHYNEQFF
.,.,TRBJ1-2,TRBV18,TGTGCCAGCTCACCACGGAGGGTTGATGGCTACACCTTC,CASSPRRVDGYTF
TRBD2,.,TRBJ2-5,TRBV7-8,TGTGCCAGCAGCTGGCGGACTAGCGGAGAGACCCAGTACTTC,CASSWRTSGETQYF
TRBD1,few,TRBJ1-2,TRBV7-9,TGTGCCAGCAGCTTAGGGACAGGGGGCGCGAACTATGGCTACACCTTC,CASSLGTGGANYGYTF
.,few,TRBJ1-1,TRBV7-9,TGTGCCAGCAGCTTCGTCCCGGGACCTCGCACTGAAGCTTTCTTT,CASSFVPGPRTEAFF
.,many,TRBJ2-1,TRBV6-6,TGTGCCAGCAGTTACTTAAATAGCGACACTTTTACCAGTGAGCAGTTCTTC,CASSYLNSDTFTSEQFF
TRBD1,.,TRBJ1-6,TRBV6-5,TGTGCCAGCAGCCCTGGGACAGTTGATAATTCACCCCTCCACTTT,CASSPGTVDNSPLHF
.,.,TRBJ2-7,TRBV7-6,TGTGCCAGCAGCTTAGCGGGTGCACAGGGCGAGCAGTACTTC,CASSLAGAQGEQYF
.,.,TRBJ1-4,TRBV10-3,TGTGCCATCAGTGAGTCGAACGAAAAACTGTTTTTT,CAISESNEKLFF
TRBD2,few,TRBJ2-1,TRBV5-6,TGTGCCAGCAGCCTGCGGACTAGCGGGGGTCGTGATGAGCAGTTCTTC,CASSLRTSGGRDEQFF
TRBD1,few,TRBJ2-7,TRBV6-5,TGTGCCAGCAGTTCGACAGGGGTACCCTACGAGCAGTACTTC,CASSSTGVPYEQYF
.,.,TRBJ2-3,TRBV6-5,TGTGCCAGCAGTACCTCGGGGAGGGGGACAGATACGCAGTATTTT,CASSTSGRGTDTQYF
.,many,TRBJ1-1,TRBV5-1,TGCGCCAGCAGCTCCGGGCCGGAAACCTGGGCTGAAGCTTTCTTT,CASSSGPETWAEAFF
TRBD1,few,TRBJ2-2,TRBV29-1,TGCAGCGTTGGGACAGGGGCTAACACCGGGGAGCTGTTTTTT,CSVGTGANTGELFF
TRBD2,.,TRBJ2-3,TRBV6-5,TGTGCCAGCAGCCGATCGGGACTAGCGGGAGCTGCAGATACGCAGTATTTT,CASSRSGLAGAADTQYF
TRBD2,few,TRBJ2-3,TRBV18,TGTGCCAGCTCCCGGGACTACACAGATACGCAGTATTTT,CASSRDYTDTQYF
.,many,TRBJ2-5,TRBV19,TGTGCCAGTAGTATTGATCACAGCCAAGAGACCCAGTACTTC,CASSIDHSQETQYF
TRBD1,.,TRBJ1-4,TRBV7-9,TGTGCCAGCAGCTTAGGACAGGGCACTGAAAAACTGTTTTTT,CASSLGQGTEKLFF
.,.,TRBJ2-5,TRBV21-1,TGTGCCAGCAGGAACACTCGCGGGACAGGGCTGAGAAAGACCCAGTACTTC,CASRNTRGTGLRKTQYF
.,once,TRBJ1-2,TRBV18,TGTGCCAGCTCACCAACAAAGGGTTCTTATGGCTACACCTTC,CASSPTKGSYGYTF
.,few,TRBJ2-4,TRBV3-1,TGTGCCAGCAGCCAAGAGTCGGGCGGGAAGCACATTCAGTACTTC,CASSQESGGKHIQYF
TRBD2,few,TRBJ2-5,TRBV6-5,TGTGCCAGCACCAGGGGACTAGTCGGGGAGACCCAGTACTTC,CASTRGLVGETQYF
.,many,TRBJ1-3,TRBV10-3,TGTGCCTCCGGGGGCAGGAGCTCTGGAAACACCATATATTTT,CASGGRSSGNTIYF